This is a list of T cell receptor beta chains from one sample in a study of TIL therapy for anti-PD-1-resistant metastatic lung cancer. Measured with immunoSEQ multiplex PCR; TCRdb has only the in-frame clones, and not every one. The table records about 10,000 clones, about 55% of them present only once. Material: tumor tissue, obtained at baseline. The receptors here all came from a person aged 25-79 years with non-small cell lung cancer. The CDR3 runs from the conserved cysteine through the conserved F or W. Each record gives: V gene, D gene, clone size, J gene, CDR3 DNA, CDR3 protein. A D gene is named only where the DNA matches it firmly. Where a row states a size, it is once, few, many or the class of an expanded clone; other rows omit it.

TRBV2	.	.	TRBJ2-5	TGTGCCAGCAGTGAAAACCAAGAGACCCAGTACTTC	CASSENQETQYF
TRBV23-1	.	.	TRBJ1-1	TGCGCCAGCAGGGGACGGGGTGAAGCTTTCTTT	CASRGRGEAFF
TRBV27	.	.	TRBJ2-2	TGTGCCAGCAGCCCTTTTGCCGGGGAGCTGTTTTTT	CASSPFAGELFF
TRBV9	TRBD2	large	TRBJ2-3	TGTGCCAGCAGCCCTGGGGATAGCGGGAGATTCACAGATACGCAGTATTTT	CASSPGDSGRFTDTQYF
TRBV29-1	.	once	TRBJ2-2	TGCAGCGTTGAACGGGGGTTTACCGGGGAGCTGTTTTTT	CSVERGFTGELFF
TRBV4-1	TRBD1	few	TRBJ2-2	TGCGCCAGCAGCCATTTCGGACAGGGGTATAACGGGGAGCTGTTTTTT	CASSHFGQGYNGELFF
TRBV15	.	.	TRBJ2-3	TGTGCCACCAGCATTCGGGGCCCGGGGTTTATCACAGATACGCAGTATTTT	CATSIRGPGFITDTQYF
TRBV4-2	.	.	TRBJ2-7	TGTGCCAGCAGCCAAAGTGGCCCTAGGCCTCTTTACGAGCAGTACTTC	CASSQSGPRPLYEQYF
TRBV27	TRBD2	.	TRBJ2-5	TGTGCCAGCAGCCGCTTCGGCTATACTAGCGGGAAAGAGACCCAGTACTTC	CASSRFGYTSGKETQYF
TRBV10-3	TRBD2	few	TRBJ2-3	TGTGCCACGAGGGACTACCAGTCAGATACGCAGTATTTT	CATRDYQSDTQYF
TRBV5-6	TRBD1	.	TRBJ2-5	TGTGCCAGCAGCTTGGCCGGGACAGGGGAAGAGACCCAGTACTTC	CASSLAGTGEETQYF
TRBV12-5	TRBD1	few	TRBJ2-7	TGTGCTAGTGGTCTGGGACAGGGGGCAAGCGAGCAGTACTTC	CASGLGQGASEQYF
TRBV18	TRBD2	few	TRBJ2-3	TGTGCCAGCTCACCACTAGCGGGGGCAGATACGCAGTATTTT	CASSPLAGADTQYF
TRBV7-3	TRBD2	few	TRBJ2-1	TGTGCCAGCAGCTCGGGACTAGCTTCCTACAATGAGCAGTTCTTC	CASSSGLASYNEQFF
TRBV13	TRBD2	.	TRBJ2-1	TGTGCCAGCAGCCCTTGGACTAGCGGGATGCTTGATGAGCAGTTCTTC	CASSPWTSGMLDEQFF
TRBV11-3	.	.	TRBJ1-2	TGTGCCAGCAGCTTAGGGGACGCTGCTGGCTACACCTTC	CASSLGDAAGYTF
TRBV27	.	.	TRBJ1-5	TGTGCCAGCAGCCGAAACACAGGGAGCAATCAGCCCCAGCATTTT	CASSRNTGSNQPQHF
TRBV5-1	.	.	TRBJ1-4	TGCGCCAGCAGCTTGGCAGCGCAGTCTAATGAAAAACTGTTTTTT	CASSLAAQSNEKLFF
TRBV6-6	.	.	TRBJ2-7	TGTGCCATCAGTGAGTCCTCCTACGAGCAGTACTTC	CAISESSYEQYF
TRBV5-6	TRBD1	.	TRBJ1-1	TGTGCCAGCAGTTCATTTCGGGACAGGACGGTGTGGGCTTTCTTT	CASSSFRDRTVWAFF
TRBV5-1	.	.	TRBJ1-3	TGCGCCAGCAGCCCCACAGTCTCTGGAAACACCATATATTTT	CASSPTVSGNTIYF
TRBV28	TRBD1	.	TRBJ1-2	TGTGCCAGTAGTGGGACAGTAATTGATCCCCGCTTC	CASSGTVIDPRF
TRBV14	TRBD1	.	TRBJ1-1	TGTGCCAGCAGCCAGGGGACAGAGAACACTGAAGCTTTCTTT	CASSQGTENTEAFF
TRBV4-2	TRBD2	.	TRBJ2-1	TGTGCCAGCAGCCGTCCATTCACTAGCGGAAACAATGAGCAGTTCTTC	CASSRPFTSGNNEQFF
TRBV14	.	.	TRBJ1-3	TGTGCCAGCAGCCAAGCCCCCCTACCCTGGGACTCTGGAAACACCATATATTTT	CASSQAPLPWDSGNTIYF
TRBV11-3	.	.	TRBJ2-2	TGTGCCAGCAGCTTAGGTGGGGCTAGCCCCCCCGGGGAGCTGTTTTTT	CASSLGGASPPGELFF
TRBV19	.	.	TRBJ1-5	TGTGCCAGTAGCCCTCCCGGACAGCCTACCGATCAGCCCCAGCATTTT	CASSPPGQPTDQPQHF
TRBV6-6	.	few	TRBJ1-4	TGTGCCAGCAGTTGGATGCAGAGGGAAAAACTGTTTTTT	CASSWMQREKLFF
TRBV11-2	.	.	TRBJ2-7	TGTGCCAGCACCGCGACTTGGGGCGAGCAGTACTTC	CASTATWGEQYF